The 10 T cell receptor beta chains in this list originate from one sample, sequenced in a study of T cells in Graves' hyperthyroidism and ophthalmopathy. Amplified TCR beta CDR3 regions came from RNA transcripts. Researchers ran a first-round RT-PCR on the TCR CDR3 using the HTBI primer set. TCRdb reprocessed the multiplex PCR reads with MiXCR, giving one entry per CDR3 protein. The sample yields 300,000 to 400,000 distinct CDR3 sequences, around 23% seen once. Sequencing was performed on blood. These TCRs come from a woman between 50 and 59 years old with Graves' hyperthyroidism.

V and J are TRBV30 and TRBJ2-7; D gene ambiguous. Germline V gives CDR1 GTSNPN, CDR2 SVGIG (reference sequence). V was cut by 2 bases and J by 6 bases, with 14 bases left in between. This CDR3 is 13 amino acids long. The CDR3 DNA reads TGTGCCTGGAGTAGGTGGATCATGTGCGAGCAGTACTTC. Protein sequence: CAWSRWIMCEQYF. The whole variable domain, remainder taken from reference TRBV30 and TRBJ2-7, is SQTIHQWPATLVQPVGSPLSLECTVEGTSNPNLYWYRQAAGRGLQLLFYSVGIGQISSEVPQNLSASRPQDRQFILSSKKLLLSDSGFYLCAWSRWIMCEQYFGPGTRLTVT.

This clonotype was picked up many times. The chain combines TRBV3-1 with TRBJ1-2; 7 positions match TRBD1. The length of the CDR3 is 13 residues. The V gene's germline CDR1 is LGHDT and CDR2 YNNKEL (reference sequence). With 4 bases clipped from V and 7 bases from J, the junction kept 6 bases outside the gene matches. The CDR3 is CASSRGQTPGYTF. The CDR3 nucleotides are TGTGCCAGCAGCCGGGGACAGACTCCTGGCTACACCTTC.

In its sample, this clonotype was seen a few times. V and J are TRBV6-1 and TRBJ2-2; no reliable D call. The CDR3 runs 15 residues. Per germline, CDR1 MNHNS and CDR2 SASEGT. V lost 3 bases, J lost 0 bases, and 8 bases lay in between. Written as DNA, the CDR3 is TGTGCCAGCAGTGAGGGCAGGTCGAACACCGGGGAGCTGTTTTTT. Amino acids: CASSEGRSNTGELFF.

The J gene is TRBJ2-1, the V gene TRBV30, with D possibly TRBD2 on 5 matching bases. This CDR3 is 16 amino acids long. CDR1 and CDR2 from the germline V gene are GTSNPN and SVGIG (reference sequence). The ends were cut back, 3 bases at V and 4 bases at J, with 19 bases in the middle. The CDR3 spells CAWSPKTGGPYNEQFF. The CDR3 DNA follows: TGTGCCTGGAGCCCAAAAACTGGCGGGCCTTACAATGAGCAGTTCTTC.

This clonotype was seen repeatedly, ten times or more. The chain links TRBV3-1 to TRBJ2-5; D is perhaps TRBD1 (6 bases). Trimming shortened V by 1 base and J by 13 bases, and 16 bases separated the two germline ends. This CDR3 spans 13 amino acids. Germline assignment: CDR1 LGHDT and CDR2 YNNKEL (reference sequence). The CDR3: CASSQGQDGRSYF. The CDR3 DNA sequence: TGTGCCAGCAGCCAAGGACAGGACGGAAGGTCGTACTTC.

This clonotype was observed at least ten times. The chain combines TRBV19 with TRBJ2-1; D perhaps matches TRBD2 (6 bases). Germline assignment: CDR1 LNHDA and CDR2 SQIVND (reference sequence). The length of the CDR3 is 13 residues. With 9 bases removed from V and 4 bases from J, the gap between germline ends came to 13 bases. The CDR3 DNA follows: TGTGCCAGCGCAGGACGGGGGTACAATGAGCAGTTCTTC. Translating it yields CASAGRGYNEQFF.

This chain connects TRBV12-3 or TRBV12-4 to TRBJ1-4, with a weak D call TRBD1 (6 bases). The V gene lost 4 bases and the J gene lost 2 bases, with 11 bases spanning the gap. CDR3 size: 15 residues. CDR3 nucleotide sequence: TGTGCCAGCAGTTCAACAGGGTATACTAATGAAAAACTGTTTTTT. It specifies CASSSTGYTNEKLFF.

As to this clonotype: Compared with germline, one end of the junction differs, possibly owing to a read error. This chain connects TRBV4-2 to TRBJ2-5, with D possibly TRBD1 on 6 matching bases. The CDR3 loop spans 15 amino acids. CDR1 and CDR2 from the germline V gene are LGHNA and YNFKEQ. The CDR3 reads CASSRAGTNQETQYF. CDR3 bases: TGTGCCAGCAGCCGCGCCGGGACAAACCAAGAGACCCAATACTTC.

This clonotype has at least ten counts. V and J are TRBV5-8 and TRBJ1-6; D is perhaps TRBD1 (6 bases). The CDR3 loop spans 16 amino acids. Germline loops: CDR1 SGHTS, CDR2 YDEGEE. The V end was cut by 4 bases, the J end by 12 bases, with 23 bases between. CDR3 nucleotides: TGTGCCAGCAGCCGATTCCAGGGAGGGGGAAGTGGACCCCTCCACTTT. As protein: CASSRFQGGGSGPLHF.

This clonotype was observed many times. The gene calls are TRBV20-1 and TRBJ1-1, with D uncertain. V was cut by 0 bases and J by 6 bases, with 17 bases left in between. The CDR3 sequence is 15 residues long. Germline V gene lookup returns CDR1 DFQATT and CDR2 SNEGSKA (reference sequence). The DNA for the CDR3 is TGCAGTGCTAGAGATCTGACGCAAGGGAGGGCTGAAGCTTTCTTT. This encodes CSARDLTQGRAEAFF.